This T cell receptor (beta chain) appears in the sequencing data of a study of blood T cells in healthy people across ages. Next came a second PCR, run for 7 to 11 cycles, which used a sample-barcoded 5' primer along with a J-beta primer mix. TCRdb reprocessed the 5' RACE reads with MiXCR, giving one entry per CDR3 protein. The table has roughly 1,300,000 distinct CDR3 sequences, 59% seen once. This clonotype was picked up a small number of times. The germline CDR1 and CDR2 sequences are SQVTM and ANQGSEA. V dropped 7 bases and J dropped 4 bases, with 10 bases sitting between them. CDR3 length equals 11 residues.

The TCR originated in a man aged 18 to 29 in good health. The sequenced material came from blood. This chain joins TRBV29-1 and TRBJ1-2, with D possibly matching TRBD1 (5 bases). CDR3 amino acids: CSGLDSYGYTF. DNA of the CDR3: TGCAGCGGTCTAGACAGCTATGGCTACACCTTC.